The sequence of this TCR beta chain was determined in a study of blood T cell repertoires in COVID-19. Looking at the study overall: COVID-19 samples from acute and convalescent phases originated in the United States, Italy and Spain. PBMCs, B-cell-depleted T cells, or T cells were the source of the cDNA or gDNA that made up the material.

How the authors handled the data: Reference gene primer amplification yielded estimated nucleated cell counts. The table came from immunoSEQ multiplex PCR; TCRdb's copy has only in-frame clones and leaves some out. V and J calls and clone size are as listed in that table; D and trimming were resolved from the DNA. The profile covers 120,000 or so clones, with approximately 81% appearing a single time and more than 35% taken by the ten largest. Trimming cost V 4 bases and J 3 bases, with 19 bases left between them. The CDR3 sequence is 17 residues long. The germline gives CDR1 SGDLS, CDR2 YYNGEE. This clone came up a few times.

This sequence joins TRBV9 and TRBJ1-4, with D uncertain. The clonotype originates from a man in his forties or fifties with active or convalescent COVID-19. The sample comprised peripheral blood. The chain's CDR3 is CASSSRGEAAANEKLFF. The CDR3 DNA is TGTGCCAGCAGCTCCCGCGGTGAGGCGGCAGCTAATGAAAAACTGTTTTTT.